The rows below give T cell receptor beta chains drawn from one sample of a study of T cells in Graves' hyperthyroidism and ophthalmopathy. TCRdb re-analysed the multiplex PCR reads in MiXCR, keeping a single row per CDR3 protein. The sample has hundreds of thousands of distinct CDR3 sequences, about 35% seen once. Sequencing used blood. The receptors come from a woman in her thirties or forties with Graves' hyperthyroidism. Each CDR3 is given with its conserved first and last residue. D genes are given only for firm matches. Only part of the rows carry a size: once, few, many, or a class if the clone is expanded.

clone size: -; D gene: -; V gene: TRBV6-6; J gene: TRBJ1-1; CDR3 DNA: TGTGCCAGCAGTTCCTCTCTCGAGGGTGTCGAAGCTTTCTTT; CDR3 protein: CASSSSLEGVEAFF
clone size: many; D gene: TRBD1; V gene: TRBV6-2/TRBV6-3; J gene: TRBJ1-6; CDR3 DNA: TGTGCCAGCAGCTTGGGACAGGATAATTCACCCCTCCACTTT; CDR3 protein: CASSLGQDNSPLHF
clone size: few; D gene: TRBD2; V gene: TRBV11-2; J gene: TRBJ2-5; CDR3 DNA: TGTGCCGGCAGCCAGGGACTAGCGGCCCAAGAGACCCAGTACTTC; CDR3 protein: CAGSQGLAAQETQYF
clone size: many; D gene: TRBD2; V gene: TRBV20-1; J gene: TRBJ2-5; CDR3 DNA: TGCAGTGCTAGCGGGCTAGCGGGAGGAGAGACCCAGTACTTC; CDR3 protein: CSASGLAGGETQYF
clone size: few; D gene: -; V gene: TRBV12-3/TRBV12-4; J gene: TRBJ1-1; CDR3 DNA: TGTGCCAGCGAAGACAGTCCCGGGTACACTGAAGCTTTCTTT; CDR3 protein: CASEDSPGYTEAFF
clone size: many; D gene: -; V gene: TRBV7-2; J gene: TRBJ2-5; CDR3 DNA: TGTGCCAGCGGGAGGGACACATTAGAGACCCAGTACTTC; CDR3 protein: CASGRDTLETQYF
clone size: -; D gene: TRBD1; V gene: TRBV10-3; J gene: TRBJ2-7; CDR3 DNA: TGTGCCAGCGGCAAGGACAGGGAACCAACCTACGAGCAGTACTTC; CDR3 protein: CASGKDREPTYEQYF
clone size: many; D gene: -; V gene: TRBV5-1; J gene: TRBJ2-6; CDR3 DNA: TGCGCCAGCAGCATCCTTTCCCCAAGCTCTGGGGCCAACGTCCTGACTTTC; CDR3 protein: CASSILSPSSGANVLTF
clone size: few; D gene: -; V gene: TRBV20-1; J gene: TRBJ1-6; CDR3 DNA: TGCAGTGCTAGAGGAGGGAGAAACTATAATTCACCCCTCCACTTT; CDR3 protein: CSARGGRNYNSPLHF
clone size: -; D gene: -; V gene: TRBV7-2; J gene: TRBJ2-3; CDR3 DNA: TGTGCCAGCAGTGAAGCGTCTAGCGGCACAGATACGCAGTATTTT; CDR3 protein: CASSEASSGTDTQYF
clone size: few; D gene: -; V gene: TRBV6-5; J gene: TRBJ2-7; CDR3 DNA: TGTGCCAGCAAAACCCAGGGGCCGTTCTCCTACGAGCAGTACTTC; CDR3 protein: CASKTQGPFSYEQYF
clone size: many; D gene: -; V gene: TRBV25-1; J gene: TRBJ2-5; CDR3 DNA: TGTGCCAGCAGTGAATACGGAGAGACCCAGTACTTC; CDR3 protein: CASSEYGETQYF
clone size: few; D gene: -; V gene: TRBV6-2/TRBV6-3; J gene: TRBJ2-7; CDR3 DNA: TGTGCCAGCAGTGCCCCCTGGGCCTCCTACGAGCAGTACTTC; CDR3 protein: CASSAPWASYEQYF
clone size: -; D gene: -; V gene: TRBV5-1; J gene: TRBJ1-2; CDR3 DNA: TGCGCCAGCAGCTTGTACAGCGCTAACTATGGCTACACCTTC; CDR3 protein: CASSLYSANYGYTF
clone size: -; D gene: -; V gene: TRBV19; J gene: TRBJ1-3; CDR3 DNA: TGTGCTAGATCAGGGGTGGGAAACACCATATATTTT; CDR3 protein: CARSGVGNTIYF